The rows below give T cell receptor beta chains drawn from one sample of a study of T cell repertoires in cytomegalovirus infection. TCRdb reprocessed the reads with MiXCR, giving one entry per CDR3 protein. The repertoire has some 800,000 distinct CDR3 sequences, 29% of them found once; the top ten carry around 14%. Their cognate antigens are unknown. The sample in question was cultured CD8+ T cells from PBMCs, obtained from culture after CMV antigen stimulation. All receptors derive from a human donor in good health (CMV status not recorded). Some clones in this sample may be carry-over from other donors' samples. The CDR3 runs from the conserved cysteine through the conserved F or W. Fields, in order: J gene, V gene, clone size, D gene, CDR3 protein, CDR3 DNA. A D gene is named only where the DNA matches it firmly. Expanded clones get a size class; other rows say once, few or many, or leave the size out.

TRBJ2-5	TRBV7-3	few	.	CASSLSGGSGETQYF	TGTGCCAGCAGCTTAAGCGGGGGCTCAGGAGAGACCCAGTACTTC
TRBJ2-1	TRBV5-6	few	.	CASSLTWGSYNEQFF	TGTGCCAGCAGCTTGACGTGGGGGTCGTACAATGAGCAGTTCTTC
TRBJ2-5	TRBV9	.	TRBD2	CASSASLAGGTQETQYF	TGTGCCAGCAGCGCATCTCTAGCGGGGGGGACCCAAGAGACCCAGTACTTC
TRBJ2-6	TRBV27	few	.	CASSSRTDSGANVLTF	TGTGCCAGCAGTTCACGGACAGACTCTGGGGCCAACGTCCTGACTTTC
TRBJ1-2	TRBV27	.	.	CASSFVGKTNYGYTF	TGTGCCAGCAGTTTTGTAGGCAAAACTAACTATGGCTACACCTTC
TRBJ1-4	TRBV7-9	.	TRBD1	CASSSYRDRDHTNEKLFF	TGTGCCAGCAGCTCGTATCGGGACAGGGATCACACTAATGAAAAACTGTTTTTT
TRBJ1-1	TRBV20-1	few	.	CSARSSPHGNTEAFF	TGCAGTGCTAGGAGCTCTCCCCACGGGAACACTGAAGCTTTCTTT
TRBJ1-2	TRBV12-3/TRBV12-4	.	TRBD1	CASRGDRGYGYTF	TGTGCCAGCAGGGGTGACAGGGGTTATGGCTACACCTTC
TRBJ2-1	TRBV7-8	many	.	CASSLVGRWGNEQFF	TGTGCCAGCAGCTTAGTAGGGAGGTGGGGCAATGAGCAGTTCTTC
TRBJ2-5	TRBV6-2/TRBV6-3	many	.	CASSPAAGAQETQYF	TGTGCCAGCAGTCCTGCCGCGGGGGCTCAAGAGACCCAGTACTTC
TRBJ2-2	TRBV5-1	.	.	CASSFVGGPSTGELFF	TGCGCCAGCAGCTTTGTCGGCGGGCCATCGACCGGGGAGCTGTTTTTT
TRBJ1-2	TRBV7-6	once	.	CASSFEADPNGYTF	TGTGCCAGCAGCTTCGAGGCAGACCCCAATGGCTACACCTTC
TRBJ2-1	TRBV3-1	.	TRBD1	CASSQDPQGAYNEQFF	TGTGCCAGCAGCCAAGACCCCCAGGGGGCTTACAATGAGCAGTTCTTC
TRBJ1-4	TRBV2	.	.	CASSEGLQAEEKLFF	TGTGCCAGCAGTGAAGGGCTCCAGGCGGAGGAAAAACTGTTTTTT
TRBJ2-1	TRBV7-9	few	TRBD2	CASSPRGSGGFEQFF	TGTGCCAGCAGCCCCCGGGGGAGCGGGGGATTTGAGCAGTTCTTC
TRBJ2-7	TRBV4-1	.	.	CASSHSILGSYEQYF	TGCGCCAGCAGCCATTCGATCCTAGGCTCCTACGAGCAGTACTTC
TRBJ2-3	TRBV14	.	.	CASSQDGLADRLSTDTQYF	TGTGCCAGCAGCCAAGATGGCCTAGCGGACAGACTCAGCACAGATACGCAGTATTTT